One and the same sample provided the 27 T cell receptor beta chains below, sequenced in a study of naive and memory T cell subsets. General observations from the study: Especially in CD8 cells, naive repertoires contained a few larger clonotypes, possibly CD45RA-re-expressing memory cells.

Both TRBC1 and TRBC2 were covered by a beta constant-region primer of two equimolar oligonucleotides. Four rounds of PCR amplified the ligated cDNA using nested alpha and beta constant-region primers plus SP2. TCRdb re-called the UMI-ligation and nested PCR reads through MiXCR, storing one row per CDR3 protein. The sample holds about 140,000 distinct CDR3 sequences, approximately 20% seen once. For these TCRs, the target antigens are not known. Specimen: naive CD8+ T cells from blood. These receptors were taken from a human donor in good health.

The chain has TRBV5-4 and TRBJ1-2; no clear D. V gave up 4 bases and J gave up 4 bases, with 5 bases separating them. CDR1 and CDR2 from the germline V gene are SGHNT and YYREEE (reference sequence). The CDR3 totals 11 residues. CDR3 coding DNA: TGTGCCAGCAGCACGAGCTATGGCTACACCTTC. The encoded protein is CASSTSYGYTF.

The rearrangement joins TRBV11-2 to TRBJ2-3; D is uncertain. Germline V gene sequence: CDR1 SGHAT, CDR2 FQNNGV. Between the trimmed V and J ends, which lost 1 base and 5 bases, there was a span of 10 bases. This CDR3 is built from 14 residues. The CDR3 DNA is TGTGCCAGCAGCTTAGTAGAATTTGGAGATACGCAGTATTTT. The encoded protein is CASSLVEFGDTQYF. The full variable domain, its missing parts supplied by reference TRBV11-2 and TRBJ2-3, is EAGVAQSPRYKIIEKRQSVAFWCNPISGHATLYWYQQILGQGPKLLIQFQNNGVVDDSQLPKDRFSAERLKGVDSTLKIQPAKLEDSAVYLCASSLVEFGDTQYFGPGTRLTVL.

CDR3 sequence reads: CAILEGLVSYNEQFF. CDR3 bases: TGTGCCATACTTGAAGGACTCGTCTCCTACAATGAGCAGTTCTTC. The V and J genes are TRBV2 and TRBJ2-1; TRBD2 might be the D (5 bases). The CDR3 length is 15 residues. Trimming shortened V by 10 bases and J by 0 bases, and 16 bases separated the two germline ends. The germline V gene has CDR1 SNHLY and CDR2 FYNNEI. The full variable domain, completed using reference TRBV2 and TRBJ2-1, is EPEVTQTPSHQVTQMGQEVILRCVPISNHLYFYWYRQILGQKVEFLVSFYNNEISEKSEIFDDQFSVERPDGSNFTLKIRSTKLEDSAMYFCAILEGLVSYNEQFFGPGTRLTVL.

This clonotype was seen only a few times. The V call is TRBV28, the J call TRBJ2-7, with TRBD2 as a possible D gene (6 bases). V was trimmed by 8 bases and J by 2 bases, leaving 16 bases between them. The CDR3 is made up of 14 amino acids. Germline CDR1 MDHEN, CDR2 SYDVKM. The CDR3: CASAWGVGAYEQYF. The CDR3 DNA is TGTGCCAGCGCTTGGGGGGTCGGAGCCTACGAGCAGTACTTC. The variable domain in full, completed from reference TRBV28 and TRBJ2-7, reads DVKVTQSSRYLVKRTGEKVFLECVQDMDHENMFWYRQDPGLGLRLIYFSYDVKMKEKGDIPEGYSVSREKKERFSLILESASTNQTSMYLCASAWGVGAYEQYFGPGTRLTVT.

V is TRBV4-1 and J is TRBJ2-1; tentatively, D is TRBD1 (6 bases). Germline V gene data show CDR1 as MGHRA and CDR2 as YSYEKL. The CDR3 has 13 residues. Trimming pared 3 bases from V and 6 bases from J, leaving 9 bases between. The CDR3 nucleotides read TGCGCCAGCAGCCACCTACAGGGCAATGAGCAGTTCTTC. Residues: CASSHLQGNEQFF.

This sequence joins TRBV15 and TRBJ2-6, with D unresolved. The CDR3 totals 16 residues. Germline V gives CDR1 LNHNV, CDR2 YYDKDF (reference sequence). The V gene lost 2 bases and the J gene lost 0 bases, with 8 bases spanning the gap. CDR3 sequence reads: CATSRFRSSGANVLTF. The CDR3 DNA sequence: TGTGCCACCAGCAGATTCAGAAGCTCTGGGGCCAACGTCCTGACTTTC.

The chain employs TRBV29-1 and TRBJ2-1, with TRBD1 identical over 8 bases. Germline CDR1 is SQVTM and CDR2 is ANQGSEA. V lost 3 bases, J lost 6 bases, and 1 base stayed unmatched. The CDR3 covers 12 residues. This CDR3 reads CSVDRGPNEQFF. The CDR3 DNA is TGCAGCGTTGACAGGGGGCCCAATGAGCAGTTCTTC.

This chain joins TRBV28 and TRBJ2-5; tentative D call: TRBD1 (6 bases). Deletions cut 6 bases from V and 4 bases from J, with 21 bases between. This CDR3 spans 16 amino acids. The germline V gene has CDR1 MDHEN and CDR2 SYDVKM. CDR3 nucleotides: TGTGCCAGCAGAACCGTACAGGGCGGTACCACAGAGACCCAGTACTTC. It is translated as CASRTVQGGTTETQYF. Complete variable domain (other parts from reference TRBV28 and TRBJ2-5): DVKVTQSSRYLVKRTGEKVFLECVQDMDHENMFWYRQDPGLGLRLIYFSYDVKMKEKGDIPEGYSVSREKKERFSLILESASTNQTSMYLCASRTVQGGTTETQYFGPGTRLLVL.

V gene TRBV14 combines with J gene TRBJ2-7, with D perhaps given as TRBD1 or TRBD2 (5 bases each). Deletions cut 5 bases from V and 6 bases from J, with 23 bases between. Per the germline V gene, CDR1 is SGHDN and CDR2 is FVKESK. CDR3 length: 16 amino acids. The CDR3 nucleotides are TGTGCCAGCAGCGACGGGACGTCAATTCTCTTACGCGAGCAGTACTTC. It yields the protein CASSDGTSILLREQYF.

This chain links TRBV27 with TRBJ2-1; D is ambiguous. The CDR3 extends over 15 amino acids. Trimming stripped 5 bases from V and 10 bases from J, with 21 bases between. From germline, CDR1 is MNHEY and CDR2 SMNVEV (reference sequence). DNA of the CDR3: TGTGCCAGCAGTCCCCTGGGTCAGGTCGCGGCCGAGCAGTTCTTC. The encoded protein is CASSPLGQVAAEQFF.

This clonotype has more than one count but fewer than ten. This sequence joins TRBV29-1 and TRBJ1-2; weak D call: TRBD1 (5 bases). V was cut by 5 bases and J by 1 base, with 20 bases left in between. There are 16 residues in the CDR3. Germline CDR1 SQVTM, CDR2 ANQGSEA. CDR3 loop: CSVPLWGFEDNYGYTF. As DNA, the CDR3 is TGCAGCGTTCCTCTCTGGGGGTTTGAGGATAACTATGGCTACACCTTC.

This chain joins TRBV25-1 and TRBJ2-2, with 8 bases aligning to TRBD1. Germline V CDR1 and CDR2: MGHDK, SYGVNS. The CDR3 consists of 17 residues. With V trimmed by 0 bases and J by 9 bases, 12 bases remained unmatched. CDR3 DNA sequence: TGTGCCAGCAGTGAATACTTCCGGACAGGGTCTCAAAGGGAGCTGTTTTTT. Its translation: CASSEYFRTGSQRELFF.

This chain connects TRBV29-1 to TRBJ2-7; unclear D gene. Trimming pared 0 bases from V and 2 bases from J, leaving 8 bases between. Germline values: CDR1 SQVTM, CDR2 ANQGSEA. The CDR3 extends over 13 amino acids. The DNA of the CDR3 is TGCAGCGTTGAAGATGAACAGACCTACGAGCAGTACTTC. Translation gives CSVEDEQTYEQYF.

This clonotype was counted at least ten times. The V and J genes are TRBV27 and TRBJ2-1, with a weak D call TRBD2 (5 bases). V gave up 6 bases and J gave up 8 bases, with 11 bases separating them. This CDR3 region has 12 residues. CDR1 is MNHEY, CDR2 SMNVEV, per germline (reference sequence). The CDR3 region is CASSLRRDEQFF. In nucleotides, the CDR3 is TGTGCCAGCAGCCTCAGGCGGGATGAGCAGTTCTTC.

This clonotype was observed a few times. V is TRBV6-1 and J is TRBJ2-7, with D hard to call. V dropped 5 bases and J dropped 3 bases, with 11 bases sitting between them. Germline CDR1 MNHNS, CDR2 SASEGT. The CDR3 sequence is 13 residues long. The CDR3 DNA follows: TGTGCCAGCAGTCCCTCCTCTTTCTACGAGCAGTACTTC. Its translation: CASSPSSFYEQYF.

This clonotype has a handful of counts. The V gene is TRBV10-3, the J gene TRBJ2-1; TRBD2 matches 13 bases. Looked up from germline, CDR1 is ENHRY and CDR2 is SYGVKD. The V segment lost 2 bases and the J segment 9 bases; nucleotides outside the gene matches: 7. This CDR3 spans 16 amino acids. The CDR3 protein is CAISEVLTSGRSEQFF. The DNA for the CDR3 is TGTGCCATCAGTGAGGTCTTGACTAGCGGGAGGAGTGAGCAGTTCTTC.

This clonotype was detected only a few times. The DNA for the CDR3 is TGTGCCATCAGTGGGGGACTAGCGGGAGTCGTGGATGAGCAGTTCTTC. As protein: CAISGGLAGVVDEQFF. This rearrangement joins TRBV10-3 to TRBJ2-1, with 14 positions matching TRBD2. Germline V lookup: CDR1 ENHRY, CDR2 SYGVKD. The CDR3 consists of 16 residues. The V segment lost 4 bases and the J segment 8 bases; nucleotides outside the gene matches: 7.

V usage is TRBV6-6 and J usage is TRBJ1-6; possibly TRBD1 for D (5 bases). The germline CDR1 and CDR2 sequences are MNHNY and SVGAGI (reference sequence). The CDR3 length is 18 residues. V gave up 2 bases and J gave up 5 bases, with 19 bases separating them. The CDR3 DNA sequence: TGTGCCAGCAGTTACGCCCGGGAGGGGACGACTCATAATTCACCCCTCCACTTT. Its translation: CASSYAREGTTHNSPLHF.

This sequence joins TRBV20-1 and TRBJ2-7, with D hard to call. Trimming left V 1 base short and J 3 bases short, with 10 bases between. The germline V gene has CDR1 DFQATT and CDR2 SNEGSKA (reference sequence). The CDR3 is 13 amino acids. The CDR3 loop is CSARADSVYEQYF. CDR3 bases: TGCAGTGCTAGAGCGGATTCGGTCTACGAGCAGTACTTC.

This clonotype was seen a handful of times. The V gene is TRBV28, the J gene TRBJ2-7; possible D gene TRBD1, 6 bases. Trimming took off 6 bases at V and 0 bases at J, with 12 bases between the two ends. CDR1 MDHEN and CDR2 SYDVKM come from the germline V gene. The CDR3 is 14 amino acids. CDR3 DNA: TGTGCCAGCAGAGCCGGGACACTCTCCTACGAGCAGTACTTC. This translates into CASRAGTLSYEQYF.

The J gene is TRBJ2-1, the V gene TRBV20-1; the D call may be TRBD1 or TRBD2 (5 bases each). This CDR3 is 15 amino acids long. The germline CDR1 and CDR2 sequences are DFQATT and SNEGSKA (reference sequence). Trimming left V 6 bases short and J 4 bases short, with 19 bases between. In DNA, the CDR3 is TGCAGTGCCGGTGGGACCCCGTTAGATTACAATGAGCAGTTCTTC. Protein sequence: CSAGGTPLDYNEQFF.

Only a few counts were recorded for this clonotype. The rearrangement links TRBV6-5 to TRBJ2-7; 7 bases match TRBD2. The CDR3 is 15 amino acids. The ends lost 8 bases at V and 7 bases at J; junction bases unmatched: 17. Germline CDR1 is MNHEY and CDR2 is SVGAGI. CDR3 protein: CASRGWEGNNREQYF. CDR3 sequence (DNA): TGTGCCAGCCGTGGCTGGGAGGGCAATAATCGGGAGCAGTACTTC.

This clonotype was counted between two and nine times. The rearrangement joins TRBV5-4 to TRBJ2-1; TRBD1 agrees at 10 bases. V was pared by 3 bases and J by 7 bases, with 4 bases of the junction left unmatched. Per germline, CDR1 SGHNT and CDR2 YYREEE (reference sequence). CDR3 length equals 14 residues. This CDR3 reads CASSSRQGANEQFF. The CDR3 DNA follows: TGTGCCAGCAGCTCAAGACAGGGGGCTAATGAGCAGTTCTTC.

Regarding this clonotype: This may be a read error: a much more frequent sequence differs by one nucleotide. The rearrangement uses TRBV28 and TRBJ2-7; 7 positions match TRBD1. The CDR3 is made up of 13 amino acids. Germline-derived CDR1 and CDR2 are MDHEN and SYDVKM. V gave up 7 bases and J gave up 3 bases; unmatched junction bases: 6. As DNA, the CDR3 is TGTGCCAGCAATGACAGGGCCGTCTACGAGCAGTACTTC. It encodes CASNDRAVYEQYF.

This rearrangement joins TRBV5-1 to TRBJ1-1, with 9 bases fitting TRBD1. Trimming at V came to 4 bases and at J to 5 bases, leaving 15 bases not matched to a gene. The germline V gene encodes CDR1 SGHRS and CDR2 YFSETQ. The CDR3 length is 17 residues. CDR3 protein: CASSRTKEGQGITEAFF. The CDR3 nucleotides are TGCGCCAGCAGCCGAACAAAGGAGGGACAGGGAATTACTGAAGCTTTCTTT.

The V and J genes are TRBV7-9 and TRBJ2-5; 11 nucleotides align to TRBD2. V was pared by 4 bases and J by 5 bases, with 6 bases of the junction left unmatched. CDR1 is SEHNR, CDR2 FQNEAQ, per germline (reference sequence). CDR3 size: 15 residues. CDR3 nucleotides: TGTGCCAGCAGCTCAACTAGCGGGAGCCGGGAGACCCAGTACTTC. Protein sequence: CASSSTSGSRETQYF.

The DNA for the CDR3 is TGCAGTGCTAGGCGGGAGGGCGCTGAGCAGTTCTTC. Translation gives CSARREGAEQFF. This rearrangement joins TRBV20-1 to TRBJ2-1; TRBD2 matches at 9 bases. V shed 3 bases, J shed 9 bases, and the junction held 3 bases outside the gene matches. Germline V gene sequence: CDR1 DFQATT, CDR2 SNEGSKA (reference sequence). This CDR3 spans 12 amino acids.